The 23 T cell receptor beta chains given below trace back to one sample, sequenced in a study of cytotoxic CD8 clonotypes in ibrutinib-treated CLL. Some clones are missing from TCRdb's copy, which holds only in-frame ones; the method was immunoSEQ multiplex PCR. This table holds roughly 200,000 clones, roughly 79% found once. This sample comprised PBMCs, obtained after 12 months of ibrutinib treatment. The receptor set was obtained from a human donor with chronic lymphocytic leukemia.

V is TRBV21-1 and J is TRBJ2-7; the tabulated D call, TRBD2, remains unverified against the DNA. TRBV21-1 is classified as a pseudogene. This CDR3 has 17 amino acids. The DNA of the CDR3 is TGTGCCAGCAGCAAAAAACTGGGTGCTAGCGGGGCGGGGGAGCAGTACTTC. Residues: CASSKKLGASGAGEQYF.

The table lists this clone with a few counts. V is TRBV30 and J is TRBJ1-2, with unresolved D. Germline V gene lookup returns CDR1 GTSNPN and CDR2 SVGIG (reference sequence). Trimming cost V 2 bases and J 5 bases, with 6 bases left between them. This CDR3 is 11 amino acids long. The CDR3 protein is CAWSSRYGYTF. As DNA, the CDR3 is TGTGCCTGGAGTAGCCGGTATGGCTACACCTTC.

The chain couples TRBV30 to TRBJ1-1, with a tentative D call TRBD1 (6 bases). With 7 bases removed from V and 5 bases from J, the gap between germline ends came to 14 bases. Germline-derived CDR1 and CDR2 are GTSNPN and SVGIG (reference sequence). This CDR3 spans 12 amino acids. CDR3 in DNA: TGTGCCTCCGACAGGCTGGGAACTGAAGCTTTCTTT. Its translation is CASDRLGTEAFF.

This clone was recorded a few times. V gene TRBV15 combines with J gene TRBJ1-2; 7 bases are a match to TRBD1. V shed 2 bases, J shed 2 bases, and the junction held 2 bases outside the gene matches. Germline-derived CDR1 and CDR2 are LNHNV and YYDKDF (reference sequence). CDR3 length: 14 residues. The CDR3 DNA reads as TGTGCCACCAGCAGATCGGACAGGAACTATGGCTACACCTTC. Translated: CATSRSDRNYGYTF.

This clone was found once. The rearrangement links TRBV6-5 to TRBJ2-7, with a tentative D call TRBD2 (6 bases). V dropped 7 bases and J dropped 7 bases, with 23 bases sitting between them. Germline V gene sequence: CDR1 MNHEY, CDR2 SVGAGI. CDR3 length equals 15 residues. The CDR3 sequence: CASTFVGLGGVEQYF. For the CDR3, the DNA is TGTGCCAGCACCTTCGTGGGACTGGGGGGTGTGGAGCAGTACTTC.

CDR3 sequence (DNA): TGTGCCAGCAGCTTAGTGGTGGGTAGCGAGCAGTACTTC. This sequence encodes CASSLVVGSEQYF. This chain connects TRBV7-9 to TRBJ2-7; no reliable D call. The CDR3 extends over 13 amino acids. Looked up from germline, CDR1 is SEHNR and CDR2 is FQNEAQ (reference sequence). V lost 1 base to trimming and J lost 6 bases, with 10 bases between them.

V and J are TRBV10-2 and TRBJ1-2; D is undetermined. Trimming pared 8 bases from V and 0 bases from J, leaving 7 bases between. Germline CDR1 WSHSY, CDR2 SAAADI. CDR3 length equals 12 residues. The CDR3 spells CASAGTNYGYTF. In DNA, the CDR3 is TGCGCCAGCGCGGGAACTAACTATGGCTACACCTTC.

In DNA, the CDR3 is TGTGCCAGCAGCTGGAGGGCGTCCTACGAGCAGTACTTC. It is translated as CASSWRASYEQYF. J is TRBJ2-7 and V is TRBV7-8, with D possibly matching TRBD2 (6 bases). Between the trimmed V and J ends, which lost 4 bases and 1 base, there was a span of 8 bases. CDR1 and CDR2 from the germline V gene are SGHVS and FQNEAQ. The CDR3 has 13 residues.

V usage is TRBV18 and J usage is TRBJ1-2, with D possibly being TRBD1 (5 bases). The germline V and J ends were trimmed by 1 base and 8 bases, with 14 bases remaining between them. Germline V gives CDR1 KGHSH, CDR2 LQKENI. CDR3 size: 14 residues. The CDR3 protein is CASSPRDWGVGYTF. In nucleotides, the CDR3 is TGTGCCAGCTCACCACGTGATTGGGGGGTAGGCTACACCTTC.

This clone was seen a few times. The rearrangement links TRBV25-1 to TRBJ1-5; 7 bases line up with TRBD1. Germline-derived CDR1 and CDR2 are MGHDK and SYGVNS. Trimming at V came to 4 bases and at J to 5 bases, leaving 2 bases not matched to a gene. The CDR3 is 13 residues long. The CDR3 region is CASSGTGDQPQHF. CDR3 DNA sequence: TGTGCCAGCAGTGGAACAGGGGATCAGCCCCAGCATTTT.

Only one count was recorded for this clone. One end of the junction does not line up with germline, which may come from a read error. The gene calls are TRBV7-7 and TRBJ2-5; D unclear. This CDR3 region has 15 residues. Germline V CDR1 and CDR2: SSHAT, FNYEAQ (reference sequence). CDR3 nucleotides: TGTGCTAGCAGCTTATCAACCCATCCCCAGGAGACCCAGTACTTC. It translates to CASSLSTHPQETQYF.

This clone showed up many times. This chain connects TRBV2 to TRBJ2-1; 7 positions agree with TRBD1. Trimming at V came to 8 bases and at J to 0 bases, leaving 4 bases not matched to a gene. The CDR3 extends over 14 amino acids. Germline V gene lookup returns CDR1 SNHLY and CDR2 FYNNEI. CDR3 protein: CASCRDSSYNEQFF. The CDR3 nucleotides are TGTGCCAGCTGCCGGGACAGCTCCTACAATGAGCAGTTCTTC.

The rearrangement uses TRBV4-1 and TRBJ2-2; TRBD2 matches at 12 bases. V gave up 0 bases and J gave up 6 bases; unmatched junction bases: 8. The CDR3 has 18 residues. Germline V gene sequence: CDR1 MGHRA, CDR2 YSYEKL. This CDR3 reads CASSQDPLAGGIAGELFF. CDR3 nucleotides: TGCGCCAGCAGCCAAGATCCCCTAGCGGGGGGGATAGCCGGGGAGCTGTTTTTT.

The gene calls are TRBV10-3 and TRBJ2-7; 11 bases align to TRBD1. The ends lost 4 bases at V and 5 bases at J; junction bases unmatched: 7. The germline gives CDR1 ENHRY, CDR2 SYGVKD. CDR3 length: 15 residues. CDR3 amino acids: CAISAGTGGSNEQYF. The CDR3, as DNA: TGTGCCATCAGTGCAGGGACAGGGGGTAGCAACGAGCAGTACTTC.

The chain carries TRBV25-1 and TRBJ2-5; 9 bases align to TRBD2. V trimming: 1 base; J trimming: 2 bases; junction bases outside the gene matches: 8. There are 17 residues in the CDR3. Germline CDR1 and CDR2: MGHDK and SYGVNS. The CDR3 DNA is TGTGCCAGCAGTGAATTCTCGGCGGGGGGGAGACAAGAGACCCAGTACTTC. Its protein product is CASSEFSAGGRQETQYF. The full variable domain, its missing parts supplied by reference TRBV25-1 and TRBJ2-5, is EADIYQTPRYLVIGTGKKITLECSQTMGHDKMYWYQQDPGMELHLIHYSYGVNSTEKGDLSSESTVSRIRTEHFPLTLESARPSHTSQYLCASSEFSAGGRQETQYFGPGTRLLVL.

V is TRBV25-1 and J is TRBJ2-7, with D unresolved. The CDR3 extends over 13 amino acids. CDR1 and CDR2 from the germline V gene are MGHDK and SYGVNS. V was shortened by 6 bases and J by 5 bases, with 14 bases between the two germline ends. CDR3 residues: CASSFHSSHEQYF. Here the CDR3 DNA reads TGTGCCAGCAGCTTTCACTCCTCTCACGAGCAGTACTTC.

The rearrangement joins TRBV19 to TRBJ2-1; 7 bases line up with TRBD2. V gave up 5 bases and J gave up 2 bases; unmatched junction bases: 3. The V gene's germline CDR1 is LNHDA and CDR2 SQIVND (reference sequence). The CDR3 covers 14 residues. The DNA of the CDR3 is TGTGCCAGTAGTTCCGGGGGGACCTACAATGAGCAGTTCTTC. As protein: CASSSGGTYNEQFF. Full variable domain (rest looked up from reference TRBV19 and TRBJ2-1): DGGITQSPKYLFRKEGQNVTLSCEQNLNHDAMYWYRQDPGQGLRLIYYSQIVNDFQKGDIAEGYSVSREKKESFPLTVTSAQKNPTAFYLCASSSGGTYNEQFFGPGTRLTVL.

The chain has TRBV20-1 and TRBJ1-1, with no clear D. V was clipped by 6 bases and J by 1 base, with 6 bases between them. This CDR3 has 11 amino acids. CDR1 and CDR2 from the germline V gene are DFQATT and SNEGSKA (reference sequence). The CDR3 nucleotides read TGCAGTGCCAGCGAGAACACTGAAGCTTTCTTT. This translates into CSASENTEAFF.

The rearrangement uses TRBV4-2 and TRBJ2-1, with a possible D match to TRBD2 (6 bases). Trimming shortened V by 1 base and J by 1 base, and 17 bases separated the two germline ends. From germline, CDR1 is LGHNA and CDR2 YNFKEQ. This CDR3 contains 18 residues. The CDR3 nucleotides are TGTGCCAGCAGCCAAGCTCGCGGGGATTCGGGGTCCTACAATGAGCAGTTCTTC. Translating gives CASSQARGDSGSYNEQFF.

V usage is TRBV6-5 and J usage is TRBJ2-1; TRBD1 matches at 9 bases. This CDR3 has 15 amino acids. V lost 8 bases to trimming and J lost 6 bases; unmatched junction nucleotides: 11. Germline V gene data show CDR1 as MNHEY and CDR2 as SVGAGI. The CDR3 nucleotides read TGTGCCAGCGGGGATAGACAGGGGGTAGCCAATGAGCAGTTCTTC. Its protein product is CASGDRQGVANEQFF.

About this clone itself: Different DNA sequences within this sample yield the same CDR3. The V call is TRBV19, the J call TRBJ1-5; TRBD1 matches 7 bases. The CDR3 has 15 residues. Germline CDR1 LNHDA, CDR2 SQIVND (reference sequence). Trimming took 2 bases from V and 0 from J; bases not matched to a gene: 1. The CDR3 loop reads CASSIRQGSNQPQHF. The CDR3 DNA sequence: TGTGCCAGTAGTATAAGACAGGGTAGCAATCAGCCCCAGCATTTT. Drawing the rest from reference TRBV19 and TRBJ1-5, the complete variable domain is DGGITQSPKYLFRKEGQNVTLSCEQNLNHDAMYWYRQDPGQGLRLIYYSQIVNDFQKGDIAEGYSVSREKKESFPLTVTSAQKNPTAFYLCASSIRQGSNQPQHFGDGTRLSIL.

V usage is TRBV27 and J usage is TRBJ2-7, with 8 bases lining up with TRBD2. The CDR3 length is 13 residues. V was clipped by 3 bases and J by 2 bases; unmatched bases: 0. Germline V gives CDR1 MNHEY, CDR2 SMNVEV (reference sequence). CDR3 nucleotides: TGTGCCAGCAGTTTGGGACTAGCCTACGAGCAGTACTTC. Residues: CASSLGLAYEQYF.

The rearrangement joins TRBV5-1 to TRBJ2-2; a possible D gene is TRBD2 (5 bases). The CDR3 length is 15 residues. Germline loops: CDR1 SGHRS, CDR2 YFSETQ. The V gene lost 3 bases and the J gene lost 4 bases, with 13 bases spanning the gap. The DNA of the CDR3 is TGCGCCAGCAGCTCCACGGGGTGGGGCACCGGGGAGCTGTTTTTT. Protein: CASSSTGWGTGELFF.